These 19 T cell receptor beta chains were sequenced from one sample in a study of T cell repertoires in cytomegalovirus infection. MiXCR, run by TCRdb on the reads, gives a single entry per CDR3 protein. The table includes about 400,000 distinct CDR3 sequences, over 15% detected once. Sequenced input: PBMCs. The receptors originated from a human donor in good health (CMV status not recorded). Some clones in this sample may be carry-over from other donors' samples.

The genes are TRBV2 and TRBJ2-7, with TRBD1 as a possible D gene (5 bases). The ends were cut back, 5 bases at V and 5 bases at J, with 16 bases in the middle. CDR3 size: 14 residues. Per germline, CDR1 SNHLY and CDR2 FYNNEI. CDR3 bases: TGTGCCAGCAGTCTACTGTTAGGGGTTCACGAGCAGTACTTC. Amino acid sequence: CASSLLLGVHEQYF.

J is TRBJ1-1 and V is TRBV25-1, with D unresolved. Germline V gives CDR1 MGHDK, CDR2 SYGVNS. CDR3 length: 14 residues. V was pared by 1 base and J by 2 bases, with 8 bases between. The CDR3 spells CASSESGRNTEAFF. The CDR3 DNA reads as TGTGCCAGCAGTGAATCGGGCAGAAACACTGAAGCTTTCTTT.

As regards this clonotype: A much larger clone differs from this one at a single base, so this may be a read error. The V and J genes are TRBV2 and TRBJ1-1, with unresolved D. The germline V and J ends were trimmed by 2 bases and 5 bases, with 12 bases remaining between them. The V gene's germline CDR1 is SNHLY and CDR2 FYNNEI. The CDR3 is 14 amino acids. CDR3 region: CASSEQVGETEAFF. In DNA form, the CDR3 reads TGTGCCAGCAGTGAACAGGTCGGGGAGACTGAAGCTTTCTTT.

The sample holds a few counts of this clonotype. The rearrangement joins TRBV2 to TRBJ1-5; 9 positions match TRBD1. J gave up 0 bases and V 4 bases, and 1 base lay outside the gene matches. The germline CDR1 and CDR2 sequences are SNHLY and FYNNEI. The CDR3 loop spans 15 amino acids. Written as DNA, the CDR3 is TGTGCCAGCAGTGGGGACAGGGTTAGCAATCAGCCCCAGCATTTT. It yields the protein CASSGDRVSNQPQHF.

This clonotype was observed a handful of times. The chain joins TRBV6-2 or TRBV6-3 to TRBJ2-6; D not certain. The V and J ends lost 6 bases and 3 bases respectively, with 3 bases between them. Germline lookup yields CDR1 MNHEY and CDR2 SVGEGT. This CDR3 contains 12 residues. CDR3 loop: CASSRGANVLTF. The CDR3 DNA reads as TGTGCCAGCAGCCGTGGGGCCAACGTCCTGACTTTC.

This clonotype has only a few counts. The J gene is TRBJ2-1, the V gene TRBV19; no reliable D call. Germline lookup yields CDR1 LNHDA and CDR2 SQIVND (reference sequence). The CDR3 extends over 14 amino acids. The V end was cut by 2 bases, the J end by 8 bases, with 13 bases between. CDR3 residues: CASSIPSGADEQFF. In nucleotides, the CDR3 is TGTGCCAGTAGTATACCCTCGGGCGCTGATGAGCAGTTCTTC.

This sequence joins TRBV6-4 and TRBJ1-5; D possibly corresponds to TRBD1 (6 bases). Trimming removed 2 bases at V and 11 bases at J, with 13 bases between. The CDR3 loop spans 13 amino acids. Germline values: CDR1 MRHNA, CDR2 SNTAGT. The CDR3 protein is CASSDDRLPAQHF. CDR3 nucleotides: TGTGCCAGCAGTGACGACAGGCTCCCGGCCCAGCATTTT.

In this sample, this clonotype turned up many times. J is TRBJ1-1 and V is TRBV7-2; D call uncertain. CDR3 length: 13 amino acids. V lost 5 bases and J lost 3, with 10 bases in between. The germline V gene has CDR1 SGHTA and CDR2 FQGNSA. This CDR3 reads CASSPRRYTEAFF. DNA of the CDR3: TGTGCCAGCAGCCCCCGTAGATACACTGAAGCTTTCTTT.

The gene calls are TRBV6-6 and TRBJ2-7; D is unclear. The length of the CDR3 is 13 residues. The germline V gene has CDR1 MNHNY and CDR2 SVGAGI (reference sequence). With 6 bases removed from V and 4 bases from J, the gap between germline ends came to 13 bases. The CDR3 loop reads CASSPRPWYEQYF. The CDR3 region has the DNA TGTGCCAGCAGCCCCCGACCGTGGTACGAGCAGTACTTC.

The chain carries TRBV3-1 and TRBJ2-3; perhaps D is TRBD1 or TRBD2 (5 bases each). The CDR3 loop spans 16 amino acids. Trimming removed 0 bases at V and 2 bases at J, with 12 bases between. Germline-derived CDR1 and CDR2 are LGHDT and YNNKEL (reference sequence). The CDR3 loop reads CASSQDFGGTTDTQYF. In nucleotides, the CDR3 is TGTGCCAGCAGCCAAGATTTTGGGGGAACCACAGATACGCAGTATTTT.

The CDR3: CASSQVPGDTEAFF. CDR3 coding DNA: TGCGCCAGCAGCCAAGTTCCCGGAGACACTGAAGCTTTCTTT. The rearrangement joins TRBV4-1 to TRBJ1-1; D is unclear. This CDR3 spans 14 amino acids. Trimming took 1 base from V and 3 from J, leaving 9 bases between them. Germline-derived CDR1 and CDR2 are MGHRA and YSYEKL.

This clonotype was seen more than once but under ten times. The V gene is TRBV19, the J gene TRBJ2-1; D remains unclear. CDR1 and CDR2 from the germline V gene are LNHDA and SQIVND (reference sequence). This CDR3 comprises 15 residues. Trimming left V 1 base short and J 3 bases short, with 10 bases between. CDR3 sequence (DNA): TGTGCCAGTAGTATAGTCCCTGTCATCTACAATGAGCAGTTCTTC. Its translation: CASSIVPVIYNEQFF.

The CDR3 nucleotides read TGTGCCAGCAGTAAGACAGGACGGGGAGAGACCCAGTACTTC. Protein: CASSKTGRGETQYF. This rearrangement joins TRBV27 to TRBJ2-5; D is perhaps TRBD1 (6 bases). The V and J ends lost 5 bases and 4 bases respectively, with 14 bases between them. The CDR3 loop spans 14 amino acids. The germline V gene encodes CDR1 MNHEY and CDR2 SMNVEV (reference sequence).

The J gene is TRBJ1-6, the V gene TRBV20-1; no clear D. Germline CDR1 is DFQATT and CDR2 is SNEGSKA (reference sequence). This CDR3 is 15 amino acids long. V lost 3 bases, J lost 4 bases, and 13 bases lay in between. CDR3 sequence (DNA): TGCAGTGCTAGGACTGGCGGAGCGTATAATTCACCCCTCCACTTT. Protein product: CSARTGGAYNSPLHF.

This chain uses TRBV7-2 with TRBJ2-5, with 7 bases identical to TRBD2. The CDR3 extends over 12 amino acids. Germline V lookup: CDR1 SGHTA, CDR2 FQGNSA. V dropped 4 bases and J dropped 9; count of bases not matched to a gene: 5. CDR3 sequence reads: CASSSYRGAQYF. The CDR3 DNA is TGTGCCAGCAGCTCCTATCGGGGGGCCCAGTACTTC.

The chain uses TRBV12-3 or TRBV12-4 and TRBJ1-1, with D possibly matching TRBD1 (5 bases). The V and J ends lost 6 bases and 3 bases respectively, with 11 bases between them. This CDR3 is 13 amino acids long. The CDR3 region is CASRAEGYTEAFF. The CDR3 region has the DNA TGTGCCAGCAGAGCTGAGGGGTACACTGAAGCTTTCTTT.

This CDR3 reads CASSAGPAVVTQYF. The CDR3 nucleotides are TGTGCCAGCAGCGCTGGACCCGCCGTAGTGACCCAGTACTTC. This chain connects TRBV9 to TRBJ2-5; D remains unclear. From germline, CDR1 is SGDLS and CDR2 YYNGEE. CDR3 length: 14 amino acids. The V end lost 3 bases, the J end lost 7 bases, and 16 bases lay between the germline ends.

This clonotype was counted only a few times. The chain is built from TRBV2 and TRBJ1-5; D ambiguous. The CDR3 length is 14 residues. Trimming pared 4 bases from V and 3 bases from J, leaving 10 bases between. The germline CDR1 and CDR2 sequences are SNHLY and FYNNEI. The CDR3 region is CASSVGQPNQPQHF. For the CDR3, the DNA is TGTGCCAGCAGTGTCGGGCAGCCCAATCAGCCCCAGCATTTT.

The V call is TRBV5-4, the J call TRBJ2-1; tentative D call: TRBD2 (5 bases). V lost 4 bases and J lost 6, with 14 bases in between. CDR1 SGHNT and CDR2 YYREEE come from the germline V gene (reference sequence). The CDR3 sequence is 14 residues long. CDR3 amino acids: CASSPGSGFNEQFF. For the CDR3, the DNA is TGTGCCAGCAGCCCGGGGTCGGGATTCAATGAGCAGTTCTTC.